This T cell receptor beta chain derives from a study of shared clonotypes between healthy human individuals. Study summary: The cohort had two women and a few men, ages 18 to 49.

The table came from immunoSEQ multiplex PCR; TCRdb's copy has only in-frame clones and leaves some out. Among more than 850,000 clones listed, around three quarters were seen once. CD4+ cells underwent separation, giving CD45RA+ naive and CD45RA-negative memory subsets. The germline gives CDR1 MNHEY, CDR2 SMNVEV (reference sequence). V was pared by 5 bases and J by 2 bases, with 6 bases of the junction left unmatched. There are 14 residues in the CDR3. The source of this sequence is a man aged 18 to 29 in good health. Some clones in this sample may be carry-over from other donors' samples. Sequencing used memory CD4+ T cells from PBMCs. Stated subset: CD45RA-negative fraction. V is TRBV27 and J is TRBJ2-7; 7 bases agree with TRBD1. CDR3 amino acids: CASSGYRGPYEQYF. The DNA for the CDR3 is TGTGCCAGCAGTGGATACAGGGGTCCCTACGAGCAGTACTTC.